This entry lists 3 T cell receptor beta chains sequenced from one sample in a study of shared clonotypes between healthy human individuals (dated by TCRdb to the early 2020s). Library preparation was by the immunoSEQ multiplex PCR assay. Here the immuneACCESS table is served through TCRdb, limited to in-frame sequences with V and J called. Missing clones are a known gap in these copies; in checked studies unresolved V genes cover under half, and the rest lacks a known reason. The sample table contains over a million clones; only one count was recorded for roughly 95% of them. The top ten constitute over 1% of the sample. Sequenced input: naive CD4+ T cells sorted from blood. This specimen's cell subset or site label, interpreted: CD45RA+ positively selected. The receptors were gathered from a young man in good health.

Comments on this clone: This CDR3 is also generated by other DNA sequences in the sample. This chain uses TRBV20-1 with TRBJ2-3; D uncertain. Germline V lookup: CDR1 DFQATT, CDR2 SNEGSKA (reference sequence). The CDR3 sequence is 11 residues long. The germline V and J ends were trimmed by 6 bases and 0 bases, with 4 bases remaining between them. CDR3 sequence: CSATSTDTQYF. DNA of the CDR3: TGCAGTGCGACTAGCACAGATACGCAGTATTTT.

A single count supports this clone. The rearrangement uses TRBV7-9 and TRBJ1-2; perhaps TRBD1 as D (5 bases). The CDR3 sequence is 16 residues long. Deletions cut 4 bases from V and 5 bases from J, with 20 bases between. Germline V lookup: CDR1 SEHNR, CDR2 FQNEAQ (reference sequence). CDR3 region: CASSSIVQGGRYGYTF. The CDR3 DNA sequence: TGTGCCAGCAGCTCCATAGTCCAGGGCGGTCGGTATGGCTACACCTTC.

The chain has TRBV10-3 and TRBJ2-5; 7 bases line up with TRBD2. The CDR3 contains 18 residues. Germline V gives CDR1 ENHRY, CDR2 SYGVKD. V was clipped by 3 bases and J by 2 bases; unmatched bases: 15. CDR3 sequence: CAISEPIGIAGFQETQYF. As DNA, the CDR3 is TGTGCCATCAGTGAACCCATCGGGATAGCGGGTTTTCAAGAGACCCAGTACTTC.